Here is one T cell receptor (beta chain) with its context. Its antigen has not been determined. Nothing much larger sits one base from this clone, and base qualities are not available. The immunoSEQ Assay, a bias-controlled multiplex PCR, was used to amplify TCRbeta CDR3 regions from genomic DNA. On the study's bioinformatics: The number of nucleated cells in each sample was estimated from the amplification of reference gene primers within the assay. To quantify the absolute abundance of each unique TCRbeta CDR3 rearrangement, sequence reads were collapsed and filtered. For each sample, productive Simpson clonality was calculated as the square root of Simpson's diversity index over productive rearrangements. TCRdb took over this immuneACCESS table, retaining in-frame rearrangements with V and J assigned. Such tables are incomplete; in checked studies, under half of the missing clones stem from an unresolved V gene, and the remainder is unexplained. V, J and clone size derive from that table, while D and trimming were established from the DNA sequence. In this sample the table shows approximately 140,000 clones, 70% to 90% of which occur a single time. The ten largest clones add up to more than 3% of the sample.

The data originate from a study of blood T cell repertoires in COVID-19 (TCRdb year 2020). Background for the entire study: Collaborator samples came from the United States, Italy and Spain and covered acute and convalescent phases of COVID-19. Samples were obtained from the ongoing ImmuneRACE study (first 160 participants) and from roughly 1,300 subjects provided by 6 global collaborators. Subjects who had been exposed to COVID-19, were actively infected with it, or had recovered from it provided the deeply sampled blood TCRbeta repertoires that made up the dataset. The prospective study material was composed of cDNA or gDNA derived from T cells, B-cell-depleted T cells, or PBMCs. Where available, HLA class I and class II types were obtained from metadata supplied by the sample provider rather than from assay-based typing. A freely available public database, intended as a resource for researchers studying the immune response to SARS-CoV-2, is where the repertoires were released. The sample metadata nearly always contained a de-identified subject ID, COVID-19 status, age in years and sex.

Overall study results and their limits: How much clinical and demographic metadata was included differed by source and by participant, and the metadata was provided uncurated.

In the prospective study, participants were 18 to 89 years old, resided in about 25 geographic areas of the United States, and were enrolled through a virtual design. In the prospective study, cohorts were assigned on the basis of participant-reported clinical history obtained from a screening survey and a study questionnaire. In the prospective study, whole blood, serum and a nasopharyngeal or oropharyngeal swab were collected from each participant by mobile phlebotomists. Participants in the prospective study had the option to provide additional blood draws and questionnaires over a 2-month period. Prospective study blood samples were shipped either frozen or at room temperature before DNA extraction. Sequenced material: PBMCs or T cells enriched from blood (not recorded which). The sequence came from a woman in her forties or fifties with acute COVID-19.

The DNA sequence is TGTGCCAGCAGCCTACAACCGGGAGACTACGAGCAGTACTTC. The resulting protein is CASSLQPGDYEQYF. The V gene is TRBV7-2 and the J gene is TRBJ2-7; matching of 6 bases hints at TRBD2 as the D gene. Between the V and J ends, shortened by 5 bases and 3 bases respectively, the junction contains 14 bases. As encoded in the germline V gene, CDR1 is SGHTA while CDR2 is FQGNSA. From the cysteine up to the phenylalanine, the CDR3 has a length of 14 residues. Just CDR3 DNA is preserved here, 42 bases in frame from base 1.